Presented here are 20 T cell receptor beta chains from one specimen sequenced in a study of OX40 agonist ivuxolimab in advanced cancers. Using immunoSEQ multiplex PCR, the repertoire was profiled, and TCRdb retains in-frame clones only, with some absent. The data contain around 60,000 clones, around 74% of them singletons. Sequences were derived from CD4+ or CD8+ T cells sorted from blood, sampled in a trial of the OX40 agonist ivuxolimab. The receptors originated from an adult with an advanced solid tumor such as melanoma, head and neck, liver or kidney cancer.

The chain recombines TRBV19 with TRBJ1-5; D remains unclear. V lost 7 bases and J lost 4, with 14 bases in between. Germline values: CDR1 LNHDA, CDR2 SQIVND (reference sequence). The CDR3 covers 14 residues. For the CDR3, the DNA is TGTGCCAGTATAAAAAGGGATGCAAATCAGCCCCAGCATTTT. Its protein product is CASIKRDANQPQHF. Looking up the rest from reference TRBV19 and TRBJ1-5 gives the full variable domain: DGGITQSPKYLFRKEGQNVTLSCEQNLNHDAMYWYRQDPGQGLRLIYYSQIVNDFQKGDIAEGYSVSREKKESFPLTVTSAQKNPTAFYLCASIKRDANQPQHFGDGTRLSIL.

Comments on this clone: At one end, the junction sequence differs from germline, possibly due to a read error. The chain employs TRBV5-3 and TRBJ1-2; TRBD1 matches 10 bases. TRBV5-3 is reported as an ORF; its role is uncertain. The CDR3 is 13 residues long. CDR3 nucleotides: TGTGCCAGAAGCTTGGGCGGACAGGGGGAACTCCACTTC. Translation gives CARSLGGQGELHF.

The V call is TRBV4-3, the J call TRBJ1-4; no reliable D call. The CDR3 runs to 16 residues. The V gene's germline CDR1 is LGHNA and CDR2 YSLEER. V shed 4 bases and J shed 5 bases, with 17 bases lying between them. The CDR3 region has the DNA TGCGCCAGCAGCCCCCAACTTGACATGGGCAATGAAAAACTGTTTTTT. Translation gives CASSPQLDMGNEKLFF.

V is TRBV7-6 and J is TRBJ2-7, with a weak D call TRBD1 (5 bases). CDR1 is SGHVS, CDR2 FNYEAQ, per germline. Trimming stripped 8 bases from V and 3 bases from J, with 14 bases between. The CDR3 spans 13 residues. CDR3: CASGLGELYEQYF. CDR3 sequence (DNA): TGTGCCAGCGGTCTAGGGGAACTCTACGAGCAGTACTTC.

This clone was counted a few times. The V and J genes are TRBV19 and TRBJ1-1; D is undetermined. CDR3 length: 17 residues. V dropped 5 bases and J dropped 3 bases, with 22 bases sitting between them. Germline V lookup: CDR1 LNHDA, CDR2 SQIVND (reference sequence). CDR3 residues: CASSFGVGWTSDTEAFF. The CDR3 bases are TGTGCCAGTAGTTTCGGGGTCGGGTGGACCTCGGACACTGAAGCTTTCTTT. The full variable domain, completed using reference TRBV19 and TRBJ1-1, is DGGITQSPKYLFRKEGQNVTLSCEQNLNHDAMYWYRQDPGQGLRLIYYSQIVNDFQKGDIAEGYSVSREKKESFPLTVTSAQKNPTAFYLCASSFGVGWTSDTEAFFGQGTRLTVV.

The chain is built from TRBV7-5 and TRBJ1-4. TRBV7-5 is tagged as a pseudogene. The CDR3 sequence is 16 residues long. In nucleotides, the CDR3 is TGTGCCAGCAGCTTAAACCGAGGCCCAACTAATGAAAAACTGTTTTTT. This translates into CASSLNRGPTNEKLFF.

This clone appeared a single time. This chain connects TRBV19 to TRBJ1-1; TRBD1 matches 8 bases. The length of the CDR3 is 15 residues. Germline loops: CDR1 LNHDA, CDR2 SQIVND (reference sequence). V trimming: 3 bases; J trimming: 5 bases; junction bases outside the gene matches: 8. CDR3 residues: CASSISQGGWTEAFF. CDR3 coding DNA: TGTGCCAGTAGTATTTCACAGGGGGGTTGGACTGAAGCTTTCTTT.

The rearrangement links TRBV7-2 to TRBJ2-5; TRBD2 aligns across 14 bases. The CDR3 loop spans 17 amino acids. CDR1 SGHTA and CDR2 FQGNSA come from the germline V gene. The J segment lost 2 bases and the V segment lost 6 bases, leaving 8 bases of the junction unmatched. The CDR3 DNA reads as TGTGCCAGCAGTCTTGGACTAGCGGGGGGACTACAAGAGACCCAGTACTTC. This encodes CASSLGLAGGLQETQYF.

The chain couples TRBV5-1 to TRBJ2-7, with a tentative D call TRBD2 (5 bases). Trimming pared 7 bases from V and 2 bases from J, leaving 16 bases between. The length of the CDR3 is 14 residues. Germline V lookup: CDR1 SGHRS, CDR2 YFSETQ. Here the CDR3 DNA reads TGCGCCAGCGGAGGTGAAAGTCCTACCTACGAGCAGTACTTC. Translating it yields CASGGESPTYEQYF.

CDR3 protein: CAIDSPFYNEQFF. The CDR3, as DNA: TGTGCCATCGACTCACCCTTCTACAATGAGCAGTTCTTC. This chain joins TRBV19 and TRBJ2-1; no reliable D call. The CDR3 is made up of 13 amino acids. V was shortened by 10 bases and J by 3 bases, with 13 bases between the two germline ends. Germline CDR1 and CDR2: LNHDA and SQIVND (reference sequence).

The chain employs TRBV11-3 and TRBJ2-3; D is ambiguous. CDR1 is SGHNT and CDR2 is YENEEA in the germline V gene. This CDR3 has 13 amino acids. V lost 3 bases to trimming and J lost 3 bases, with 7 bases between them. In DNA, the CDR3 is TGTGCCAGCAGCTTCCGTCGGACAGATACGCAGTATTTT. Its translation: CASSFRRTDTQYF.

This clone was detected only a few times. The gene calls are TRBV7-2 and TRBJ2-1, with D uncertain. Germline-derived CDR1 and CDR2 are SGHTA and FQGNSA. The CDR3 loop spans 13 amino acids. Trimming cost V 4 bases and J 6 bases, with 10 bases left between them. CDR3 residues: CASSWSTGNEQFF. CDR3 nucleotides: TGTGCCAGCAGCTGGTCTACGGGCAATGAGCAGTTCTTC.

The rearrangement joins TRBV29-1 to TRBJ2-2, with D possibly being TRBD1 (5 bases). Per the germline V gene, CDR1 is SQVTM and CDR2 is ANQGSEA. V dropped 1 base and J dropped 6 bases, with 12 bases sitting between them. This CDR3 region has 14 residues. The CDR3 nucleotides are TGCAGCGTTGAAGCCCCAGGGTCTCCCGGGGAGCTGTTTTTT. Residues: CSVEAPGSPGELFF.

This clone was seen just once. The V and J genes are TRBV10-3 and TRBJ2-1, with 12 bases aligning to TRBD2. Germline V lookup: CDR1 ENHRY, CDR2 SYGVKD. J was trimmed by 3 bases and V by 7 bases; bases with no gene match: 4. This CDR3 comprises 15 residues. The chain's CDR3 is CAITELAGGYNEQFF. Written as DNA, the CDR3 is TGTGCCATCACGGAACTAGCGGGAGGCTACAATGAGCAGTTCTTC.

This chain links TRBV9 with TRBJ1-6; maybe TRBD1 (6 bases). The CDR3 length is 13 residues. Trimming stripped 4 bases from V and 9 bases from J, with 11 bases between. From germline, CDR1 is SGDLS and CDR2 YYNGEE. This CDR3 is CASSLQGSSPLHF. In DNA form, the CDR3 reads TGTGCCAGCAGCCTACAGGGTTCTTCACCCCTCCACTTT.

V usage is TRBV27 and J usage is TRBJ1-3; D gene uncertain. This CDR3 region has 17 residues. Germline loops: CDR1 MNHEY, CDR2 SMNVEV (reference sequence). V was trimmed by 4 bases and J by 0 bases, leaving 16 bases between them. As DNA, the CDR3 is TGTGCCAGCAGTTCCCAGACACCCGCTCTCTCTGGAAACACCATATATTTT. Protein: CASSSQTPALSGNTIYF.

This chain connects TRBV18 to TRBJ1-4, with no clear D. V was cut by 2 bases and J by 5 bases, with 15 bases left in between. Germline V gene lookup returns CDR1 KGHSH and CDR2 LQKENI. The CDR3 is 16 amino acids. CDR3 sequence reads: CASSPSSIAANEKLFF. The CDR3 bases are TGTGCCAGCTCACCAAGTTCAATTGCGGCAAATGAAAAACTGTTTTTT.

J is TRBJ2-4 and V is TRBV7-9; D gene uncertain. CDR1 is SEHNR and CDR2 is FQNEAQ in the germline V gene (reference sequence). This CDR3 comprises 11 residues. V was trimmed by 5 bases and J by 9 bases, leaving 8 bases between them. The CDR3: CASSAESIQYF. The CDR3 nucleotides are TGTGCCAGCAGCGCCGAATCCATTCAGTACTTC.

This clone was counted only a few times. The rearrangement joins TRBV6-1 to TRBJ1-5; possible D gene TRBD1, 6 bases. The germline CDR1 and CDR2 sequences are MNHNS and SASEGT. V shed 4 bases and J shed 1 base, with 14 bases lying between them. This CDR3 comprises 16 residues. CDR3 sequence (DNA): TGTGCCAGCAGTGGGCCAGGGGTTTCGAGCAATCAGCCCCAGCATTTT. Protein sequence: CASSGPGVSSNQPQHF.

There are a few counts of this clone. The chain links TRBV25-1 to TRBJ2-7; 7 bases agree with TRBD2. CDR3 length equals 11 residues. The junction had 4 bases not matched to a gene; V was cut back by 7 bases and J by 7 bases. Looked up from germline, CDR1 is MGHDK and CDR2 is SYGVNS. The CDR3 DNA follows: TGTGCCAGCACCCTGGGGGGGGAGCAGTACTTC. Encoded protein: CASTLGGEQYF.